The entry below describes one T cell receptor beta chain. The data originate from a study of blood T cell repertoires in COVID-19. Study as a whole: The analysed material was cDNA or gDNA that came from T cells, B-cell-depleted T cells, or PBMCs.

This CDR3 is built from 16 residues. CDR1 and CDR2 (germline): SGHDN, FVKESK. V trimming: 4 bases; J trimming: 7 bases; junction bases outside the gene matches: 12. Sequencing was performed with immunoSEQ multiplex PCR; in TCRdb, only in-frame clones are kept and a portion is missing. The top ten hold 0.87% of the sample, which has around 240,000 clones, 80% to 90% seen once. The receptor's source is a man aged 50-59 years who had been exposed to COVID-19. The chain links TRBV14 to TRBJ1-4; 7 bases map to TRBD1. Sample: PBMCs or T cells enriched from blood (not recorded which). CDR3 bases: TGTGCCAGCAGCCCACATATGACAGGGCGCAGTGAAAAACTGTTTTTT. Protein sequence: CASSPHMTGRSEKLFF.